The clone carrying this TCR beta chain occurred once. Its matching antigen is unknown. These data belong to a study of T cell repertoires in cytomegalovirus infection. Overall study: HLA-B-restricted CMV epitopes that are well studied, plus recently identified HLA-C-restricted ones, were used by the study. It was the public TCR beta signatures that indicated both CMV infection and matching HLA type.

Each CDR3 protein gets one entry after TCRdb re-called the reads with MiXCR. The sample gives 750,000 to 950,000 distinct CDR3 sequences, 25% to 35% of which show up once; roughly 13% is in the top ten. Findings and limits, study-wide: In two of eight donors, the top clonotype was HLA-C-restricted CMV-specific.

Trimming at V came to 6 bases and at J to 7 bases, leaving 5 bases not matched to a gene. Looked up from germline, CDR1 is MNHEY and CDR2 is SVGAGI. The CDR3 sequence is 14 residues long. This chain links TRBV6-5 with TRBJ1-6; the match to TRBD1 covers 8 bases. The clonotype originates from a human donor in good health (CMV status not recorded). Some clones in this sample may be carry-over from other donors' samples. The source material was cultured CD8+ T cells from PBMCs, sampled from culture after CMV antigen stimulation. The CDR3 DNA follows: TGTGCCAGCAGGGGGGACAGGTCCAATTCACCCCTCCACTTT. It encodes CASRGDRSNSPLHF.